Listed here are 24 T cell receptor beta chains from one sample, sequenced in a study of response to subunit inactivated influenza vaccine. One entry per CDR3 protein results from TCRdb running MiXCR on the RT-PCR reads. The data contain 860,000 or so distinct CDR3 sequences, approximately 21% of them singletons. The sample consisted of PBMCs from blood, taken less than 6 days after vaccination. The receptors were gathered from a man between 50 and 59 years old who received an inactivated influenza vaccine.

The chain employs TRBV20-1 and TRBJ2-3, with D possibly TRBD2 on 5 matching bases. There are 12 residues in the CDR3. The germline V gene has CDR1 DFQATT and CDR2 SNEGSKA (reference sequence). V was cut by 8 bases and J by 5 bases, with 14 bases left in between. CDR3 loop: CSPSGLGDTQYF. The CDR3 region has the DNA TGCAGTCCCAGCGGCTTGGGAGATACGCAGTATTTT.

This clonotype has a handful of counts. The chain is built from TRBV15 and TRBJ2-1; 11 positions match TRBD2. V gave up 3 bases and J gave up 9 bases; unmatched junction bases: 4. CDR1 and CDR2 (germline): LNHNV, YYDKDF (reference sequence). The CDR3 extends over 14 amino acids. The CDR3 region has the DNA TGTGCCACCAGCAGGAGGACTAGCGGGCTTGAGCAGTTCTTC. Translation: CATSRRTSGLEQFF.

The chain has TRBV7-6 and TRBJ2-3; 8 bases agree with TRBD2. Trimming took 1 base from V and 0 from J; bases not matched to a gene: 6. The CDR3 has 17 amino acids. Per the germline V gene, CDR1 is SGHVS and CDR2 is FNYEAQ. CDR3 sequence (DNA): TGTGCCAGCAGCTTAGAAGGGCGGGGGGCTAGCACAGATACGCAGTATTTT. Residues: CASSLEGRGASTDTQYF.

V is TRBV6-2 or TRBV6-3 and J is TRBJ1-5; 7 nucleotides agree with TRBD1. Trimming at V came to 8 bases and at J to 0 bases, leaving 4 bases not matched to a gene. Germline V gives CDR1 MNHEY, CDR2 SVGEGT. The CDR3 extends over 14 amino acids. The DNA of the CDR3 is TGTGCCAGCCGGGGACAGTCTAGCAATCAGCCCCAGCATTTT. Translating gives CASRGQSSNQPQHF.

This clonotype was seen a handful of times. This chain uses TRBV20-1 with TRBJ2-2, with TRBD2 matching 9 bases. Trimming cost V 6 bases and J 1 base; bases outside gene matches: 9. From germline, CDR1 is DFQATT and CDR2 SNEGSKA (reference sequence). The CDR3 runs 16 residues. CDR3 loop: CSAKSWTSENTGELFF. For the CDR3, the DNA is TGCAGTGCAAAGTCATGGACTAGCGAGAACACCGGGGAGCTGTTTTTT.

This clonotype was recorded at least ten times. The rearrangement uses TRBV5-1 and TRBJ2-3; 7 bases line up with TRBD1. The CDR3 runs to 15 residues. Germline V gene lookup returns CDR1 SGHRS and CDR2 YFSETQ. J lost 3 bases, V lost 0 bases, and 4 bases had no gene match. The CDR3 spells CASSLDRGDTDTQYF. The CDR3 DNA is TGCGCCAGCAGCTTGGACAGGGGAGATACAGATACGCAGTATTTT. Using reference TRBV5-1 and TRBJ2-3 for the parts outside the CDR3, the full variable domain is KAGVTQTPRYLIKTRGQQVTLSCSPISGHRSVSWYQQTPGQGLQFLFEYFSETQRNKGNFPGRFSGRQFSNSRSEMNVSTLELGDSALYLCASSLDRGDTDTQYFGPGTRLTVL.

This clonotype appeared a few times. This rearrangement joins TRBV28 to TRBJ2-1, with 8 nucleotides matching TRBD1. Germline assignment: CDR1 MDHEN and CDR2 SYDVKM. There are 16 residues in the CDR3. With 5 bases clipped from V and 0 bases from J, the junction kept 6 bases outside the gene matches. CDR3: CASSPRTGSSYNEQFF. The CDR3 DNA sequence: TGTGCCAGCAGTCCTCGGACAGGGAGCTCCTACAATGAGCAGTTCTTC.

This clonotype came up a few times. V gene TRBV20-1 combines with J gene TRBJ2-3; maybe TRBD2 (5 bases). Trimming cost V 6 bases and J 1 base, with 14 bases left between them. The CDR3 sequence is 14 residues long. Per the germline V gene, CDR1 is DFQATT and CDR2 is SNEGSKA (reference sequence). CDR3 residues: CSAAPSSGTDTQYF. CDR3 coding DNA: TGCAGTGCGGCCCCCAGTAGCGGCACAGATACGCAGTATTTT.

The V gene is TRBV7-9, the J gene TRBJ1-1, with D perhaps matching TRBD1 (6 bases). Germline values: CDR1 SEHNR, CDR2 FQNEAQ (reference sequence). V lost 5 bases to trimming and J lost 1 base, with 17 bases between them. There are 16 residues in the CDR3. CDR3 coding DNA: TGTGCCAGCAGCCTTTCGGGGGGGCGAGCGAACACTGAAGCTTTCTTT. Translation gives CASSLSGGRANTEAFF.

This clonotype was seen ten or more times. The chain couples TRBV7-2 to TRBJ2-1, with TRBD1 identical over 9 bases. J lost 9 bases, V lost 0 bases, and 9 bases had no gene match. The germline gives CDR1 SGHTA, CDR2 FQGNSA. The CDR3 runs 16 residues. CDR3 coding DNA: TGTGCCAGCAGCTTAGCCCCGGGACAGGGTAATAGTGAGCAGTTCTTC. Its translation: CASSLAPGQGNSEQFF.

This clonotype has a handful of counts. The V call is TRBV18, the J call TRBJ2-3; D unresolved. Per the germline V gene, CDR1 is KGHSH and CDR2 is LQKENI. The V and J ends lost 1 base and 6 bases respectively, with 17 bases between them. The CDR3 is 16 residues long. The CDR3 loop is CASSPRLDRRGDTQYF. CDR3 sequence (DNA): TGTGCCAGCTCACCACGGCTGGACCGCCGAGGCGATACGCAGTATTTT.

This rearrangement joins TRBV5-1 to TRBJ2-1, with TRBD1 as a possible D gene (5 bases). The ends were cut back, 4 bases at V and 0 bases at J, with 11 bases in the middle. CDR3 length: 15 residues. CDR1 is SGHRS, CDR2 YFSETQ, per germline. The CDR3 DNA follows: TGCGCCAGCAGCCACAGGAACAGCTCCTACAATGAGCAGTTCTTC. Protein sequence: CASSHRNSSYNEQFF.

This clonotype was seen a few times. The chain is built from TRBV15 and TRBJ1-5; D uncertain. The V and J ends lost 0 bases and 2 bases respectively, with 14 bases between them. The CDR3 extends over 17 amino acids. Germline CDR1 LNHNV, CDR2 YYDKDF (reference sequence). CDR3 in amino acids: CATSRDEARGGNQPQHF. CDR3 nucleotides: TGTGCCACCAGCAGAGATGAGGCACGCGGTGGCAATCAGCCCCAGCATTTT. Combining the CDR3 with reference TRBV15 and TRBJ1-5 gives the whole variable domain DAMVIQNPRYQVTQFGKPVTLSCSQTLNHNVMYWYQQKSSQAPKLLFHYYDKDFNNEADTPDNFQSRRPNTSFCFLDIRSPGLGDTAMYLCATSRDEARGGNQPQHFGDGTRLSIL.

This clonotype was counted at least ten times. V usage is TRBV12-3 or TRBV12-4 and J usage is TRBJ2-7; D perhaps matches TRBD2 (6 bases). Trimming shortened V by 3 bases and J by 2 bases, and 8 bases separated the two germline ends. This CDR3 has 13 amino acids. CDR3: CASSFWEAYEQYF. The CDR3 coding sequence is TGTGCCAGCAGTTTCTGGGAGGCCTACGAGCAGTACTTC.

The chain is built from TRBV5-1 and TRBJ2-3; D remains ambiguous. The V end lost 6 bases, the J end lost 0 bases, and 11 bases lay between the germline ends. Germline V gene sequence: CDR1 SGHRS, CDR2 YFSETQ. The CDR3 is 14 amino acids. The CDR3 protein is CASKDPSSTDTQYF. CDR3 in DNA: TGCGCCAGCAAGGACCCCTCAAGCACAGATACGCAGTATTTT.

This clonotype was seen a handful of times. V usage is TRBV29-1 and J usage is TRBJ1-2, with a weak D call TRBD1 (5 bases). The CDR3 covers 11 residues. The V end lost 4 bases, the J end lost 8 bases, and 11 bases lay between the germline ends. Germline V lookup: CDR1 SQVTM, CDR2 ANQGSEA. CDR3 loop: CSVGGAEGYTF. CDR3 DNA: TGCAGCGTTGGCGGGGCTGAGGGCTACACCTTC.

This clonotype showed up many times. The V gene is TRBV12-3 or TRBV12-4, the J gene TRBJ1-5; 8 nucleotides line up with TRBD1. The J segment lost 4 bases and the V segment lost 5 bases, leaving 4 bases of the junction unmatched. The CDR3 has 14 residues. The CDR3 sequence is CASSRTGSNQPQHF. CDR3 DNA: TGTGCCAGCAGTCGGACAGGGTCGAATCAGCCCCAGCATTTT.

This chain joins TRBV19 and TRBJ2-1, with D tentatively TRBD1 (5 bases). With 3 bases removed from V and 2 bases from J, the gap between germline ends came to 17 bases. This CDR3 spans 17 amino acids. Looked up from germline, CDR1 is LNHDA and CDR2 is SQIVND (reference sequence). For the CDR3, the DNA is TGTGCCAGTAGTATTCAGGGCAGGGCAAGGGCCTACAATGAGCAGTTCTTC. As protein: CASSIQGRARAYNEQFF.

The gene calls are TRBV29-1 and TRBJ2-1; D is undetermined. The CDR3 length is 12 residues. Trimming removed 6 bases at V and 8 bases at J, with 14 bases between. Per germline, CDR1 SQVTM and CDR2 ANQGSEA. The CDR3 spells CSVVSRGHEQFF. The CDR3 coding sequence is TGCAGCGTCGTGAGTCGTGGCCATGAGCAGTTCTTC.

Here the CDR3 reads CASSLIRVGDLYGYTF. The DNA for the CDR3 is TGTGCCAGCAGCTTGATCAGGGTTGGGGACCTCTATGGCTACACCTTC. The rearrangement joins TRBV11-2 to TRBJ1-2, with a weak D call TRBD1 (5 bases). This CDR3 spans 16 amino acids. In germline, CDR1 is SGHAT, CDR2 FQNNGV. The ends were cut back, 3 bases at V and 4 bases at J, with 18 bases in the middle.

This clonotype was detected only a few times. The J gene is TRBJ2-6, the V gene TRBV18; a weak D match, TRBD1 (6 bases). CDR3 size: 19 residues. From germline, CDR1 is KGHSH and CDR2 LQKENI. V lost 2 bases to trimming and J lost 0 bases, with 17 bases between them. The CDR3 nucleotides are TGTGCCAGCTCACCAGCCCTTGTCAGGGGTGCCTCTGGGGCCAACGTCCTGACTTTC. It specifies CASSPALVRGASGANVLTF.

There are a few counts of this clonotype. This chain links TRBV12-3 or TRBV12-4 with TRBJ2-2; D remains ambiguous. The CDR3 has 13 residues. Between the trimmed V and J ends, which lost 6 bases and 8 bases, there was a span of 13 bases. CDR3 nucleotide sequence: TGTGCCAGCAGCGACACGCCAAGTGGGGAGCTGTTTTTT. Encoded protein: CASSDTPSGELFF.

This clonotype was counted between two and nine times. The CDR3, as DNA: TGTGCCAGCAGTTGGGTAGGGTCCTACGAGCAGTACTTC. The encoded protein is CASSWVGSYEQYF. The gene calls are TRBV6-2 or TRBV6-3 and TRBJ2-7; the D is unclear. V was pared by 4 bases and J by 1 base, with 8 bases between. The CDR3 contains 13 residues. The V gene's germline CDR1 is MNHEY and CDR2 SVGEGT.

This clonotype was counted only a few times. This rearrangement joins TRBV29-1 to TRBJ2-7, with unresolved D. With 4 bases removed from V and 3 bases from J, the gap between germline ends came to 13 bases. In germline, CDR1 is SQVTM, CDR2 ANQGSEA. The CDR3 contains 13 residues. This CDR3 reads CSVVIRSHYEQYF. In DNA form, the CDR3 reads TGCAGCGTTGTAATCCGCTCCCACTACGAGCAGTACTTC.